A selection of T cell receptor beta chains follows, all from one sample in a study of cytomegalovirus exposure and HLA in healthy donors. Data came from immunoSEQ multiplex PCR; TCRdb stores just in-frame clones and leaves some out. The sample carries more than 150,000 clones, more than 80% recorded once. The sequencing sample was made of PBMCs. The source is a man aged 18 to 30 in good health and CMV-seropositive. Both conserved end residues are part of each CDR3. A D gene is named only where the DNA matches it firmly. Not every row has a clone size; where given, it reads once, few, many or a size class.

>TRBJ2-7|NA|TRBV19|TRBD1
CASSPRDRGKGEQYF
TGTGCCAGTAGTCCGAGGGACAGGGGTAAGGGCGAGCAGTACTTC
>TRBJ2-7|NA|TRBV7-8|NA
CASSTSPGVYEQYF
TGTGCCAGCAGCACTTCCCCAGGCGTTTACGAGCAGTACTTC
>TRBJ1-2|NA|TRBV6-5|TRBD1
CASRIQGLNYGYTF
TGTGCCAGCAGGATACAGGGGTTGAACTATGGCTACACCTTC
>TRBJ2-7|NA|TRBV4-3|TRBD1
CASSQGGQGADEQYF
TGCGCCAGCAGCCAAGGGGGACAGGGGGCGGACGAGCAGTACTTC
>TRBJ2-5|NA|TRBV5-3|TRBD1
CARRRQGLYQETQYF
TGTGCCAGAAGGAGACAGGGGCTGTACCAAGAGACCCAGTACTTC
>TRBJ2-7|once|TRBV30|TRBD2
CAWSSGTSGSGGSYEQYF
TGTGCCTGGAGTTCTGGGACTAGCGGGAGTGGGGGGTCCTACGAGCAGTACTTC
>TRBJ2-5|NA|TRBV7-6|TRBD2
CASSLLASGGQETQYF
TGTGCCAGCAGCTTATTGGCTAGCGGGGGGCAAGAGACCCAGTACTTC
>TRBJ1-2|NA|TRBV6-5|TRBD1
CASSRTGVDGYTF
TGTGCCAGCAGTAGGACAGGGGTGGATGGCTACACCTTC
>TRBJ2-1|NA|TRBV4-2|TRBD2
CASSQNSGGSDEQFF
TGTGCCAGCAGCCAAAATAGCGGGGGGTCTGATGAGCAGTTCTTC
>TRBJ1-4|NA|TRBV6-5|TRBD1
CASRTGNEKLFF
TGTGCCAGCAGGACAGGGAACGAAAAACTGTTTTTT
>TRBJ1-4|NA|TRBV9|NA
CASSVGAGTGIVEKLFF
TGTGCCAGCAGCGTAGGGGCCGGAACAGGGATCGTTGAAAAACTGTTTTTT
>TRBJ2-7|NA|TRBV2|TRBD2
CASSGLVGEQYF
TGTGCCAGCAGCGGACTAGTCGGAGAGCAGTACTTC
>TRBJ2-3|NA|TRBV7-2|TRBD2
CASSLAAGVGTDTQYF
TGTGCCAGCAGCTTAGCCGCGGGGGTGGGTACCGATACGCAGTATTTT
>TRBJ2-3|NA|TRBV6-5|NA
CASSRSATDTQYF
TGTGCCAGCAGCCGGTCCGCCACAGATACGCAGTATTTT
>TRBJ1-1|NA|TRBV28|NA
CASSLIRGTEAFF
TGTGCCAGCAGTTTAATCCGAGGGACTGAAGCTTTCTTT
>TRBJ1-1|once|TRBV28|TRBD1
CASSLGQGRGAFF
TGTGCCAGCAGTTTAGGACAGGGTAGGGGGGCTTTCTTT
>TRBJ2-1|once|TRBV5-6|TRBD1
CASSLEGGFGNEQFF
TGTGCCAGCAGCTTGGAAGGGGGCTTTGGAAATGAGCAGTTCTTC
>TRBJ2-3|NA|TRBV7-6|TRBD1
CASSPRQGADTQYF
TGTGCCAGCAGCCCAAGACAGGGCGCAGATACGCAGTATTTT
>TRBJ2-7|NA|TRBV6-5|TRBD2
CASSRTSSHYEQYF
TGTGCCAGCAGCCGGACTAGCAGTCACTACGAGCAGTACTTC
>TRBJ2-2|NA|TRBV6-6|NA
CASKQTDRNTGELFF
TGTGCCAGCAAACAGACGGACAGGAACACCGGGGAGCTGTTTTTT
>TRBJ2-3|NA|TRBV7-2|NA
CASSLTRATDTQYF
TGTGCCAGCAGCCTGACTAGAGCGACAGATACGCAGTATTTT
>TRBJ2-2|NA|TRBV27|TRBD2
CASSYGGGTGELFF
TGTGCCAGCAGCTACGGCGGGGGCACCGGGGAGCTGTTTTTT
>TRBJ2-7|NA|TRBV6-5|NA
CATRETREQYF
TGTGCCACCAGGGAGACTCGCGAGCAGTACTTC
>TRBJ2-1|NA|TRBV5-1|TRBD2
CASSGASGTSNSYNEQFF
TGCGCCAGCAGCGGGGCCTCCGGGACTAGCAACTCCTACAATGAGCAGTTCTTC
>TRBJ2-5|NA|TRBV7-2|NA
CASSPQGETQYF
TGTGCCAGCAGCCCCCAGGGTGAGACCCAGTACTTC
>TRBJ1-2|NA|TRBV28|NA
CASMGAEAWKGYTF
TGTGCCAGCATGGGAGCGGAGGCCTGGAAAGGCTACACCTTC
>TRBJ2-1|NA|TRBV9|TRBD1
CASSVVQGAYNEQFF
TGTGCCAGCAGCGTAGTTCAGGGGGCCTACAATGAGCAGTTCTTC
>TRBJ2-1|NA|TRBV27|NA
CASSFTRSSEQFF
TGTGCCAGCAGTTTCACTAGGTCGAGTGAGCAGTTCTTC
>TRBJ2-7|few|TRBV7-9|TRBD1
CASSTSGTAPYEQYF
TGTGCCAGCAGCACCTCCGGGACAGCACCCTACGAGCAGTACTTC
>TRBJ2-3|NA|TRBV7-9|NA
CAGRDTDTQYF
TGTGCCGGGAGAGACACAGATACGCAGTATTTT
>TRBJ2-1|NA|TRBV29-1|NA
CSVVPQANNEQFF
TGCAGCGTTGTACCACAGGCTAACAATGAGCAGTTCTTC
>TRBJ2-7|NA|TRBV4-2|NA
CASSQVPPMGGEQYF
TGTGCCAGCAGCCAAGTCCCCCCCATGGGGGGCGAGCAGTACTTC
>TRBJ2-3|NA|TRBV7-9|NA
CASSPGTDTQYF
TGTGCCAGCAGCCCTGGCACAGATACGCAGTATTTT
>TRBJ2-5|few|TRBV29-1|NA
CSVEEEGAIQETQYF
TGCAGCGTTGAAGAGGAGGGGGCAATCCAAGAGACCCAGTACTTC
>TRBJ1-2|few|TRBV4-2|NA
CASSQDVTVKGYTF
TGTGCCAGCAGCCAAGATGTGACAGTTAAAGGCTACACCTTC
>TRBJ2-7|NA|TRBV27|TRBD2
CASRGLAGFEQYF
TGTGCCAGCAGGGGACTAGCGGGATTCGAGCAGTACTTC
>TRBJ1-2|NA|TRBV27|NA
CASSLGLTAHGYTF
TGTGCCAGCAGTTTAGGGTTGACTGCTCATGGCTACACCTTC
>TRBJ1-4|NA|TRBV4-2|NA
CASSQESQATNEKLFF
TGTGCCAGCAGCCAAGAAAGCCAGGCAACTAATGAAAAACTGTTTTTT
>TRBJ1-1|NA|TRBV19|NA
CASSDQGTAEAFF
TGTGCCAGTAGTGATCAGGGAACGGCTGAAGCTTTCTTT
>TRBJ1-2|once|TRBV28|TRBD1
CASSPQGLVGNYGYTF
TGTGCCAGCAGCCCACAGGGGTTAGTCGGTAACTATGGCTACACCTTC
>TRBJ1-1|NA|TRBV18|NA
CASSPEGQNTEAFF
TGTGCCAGCTCTCCAGAGGGACAGAACACTGAAGCTTTCTTT
>TRBJ2-2|NA|TRBV4-2|NA
CASSQVFGVTGELFF
TGTGCCAGCAGCCAGGTTTTCGGGGTCACCGGGGAGCTGTTTTTT
>TRBJ1-5|NA|TRBV11-2|TRBD1
CASSLGLAGGLWQPQHF
TGTGCCAGCAGCTTAGGGTTGGCAGGGGGCCTTTGGCAGCCCCAGCATTTT
>TRBJ2-3|once|TRBV2|TRBD2
CASRSAGAETDTQYF
TGTGCCAGCAGATCAGCGGGGGCCGAGACAGATACGCAGTATTTT
>TRBJ2-2|NA|TRBV5-1|TRBD2
CASSLRTSGANTGELFF
TGCGCCAGCAGCTTAAGGACTAGCGGGGCCAACACCGGGGAGCTGTTTTTT
>TRBJ1-2|NA|TRBV10-3|TRBD1
CAISESPTGGEGYTF
TGTGCCATCAGTGAGTCGCCGACAGGGGGCGAGGGCTACACCTTC
>TRBJ2-2|few|TRBV5-4|TRBD2
CASRTSFSNTGELFF
TGTGCCAGCAGGACTAGCTTTTCGAACACCGGGGAGCTGTTTTTT
>TRBJ2-1|few|TRBV19|TRBD1
CASSSDRGRFQGGAVHEQFF
TGTGCCAGTAGTAGCGACAGGGGGCGCTTCCAGGGAGGCGCGGTCCATGAGCAGTTCTTC
>TRBJ2-7|NA|TRBV7-9|NA
CASSLGGARISYEQYF
TGTGCCAGCAGCTTAGGCGGGGCGCGGATTTCCTACGAGCAGTACTTC
>TRBJ2-1|NA|TRBV7-9|NA
CASSGQGPSSYNEQFF
TGTGCCAGCAGCGGCCAGGGCCCAAGCTCCTACAATGAGCAGTTCTTC